Below, one TCR beta chain is given with its context. Its antigen remains unidentified. A junction boundary mismatches the germline segment, possibly from a read error. Different DNA sequences within this sample yield the same CDR3. Researchers ran the PCR with 60 Vbeta and 13 Jbeta primers. TCRdb keeps only in-frame clones here, not all; method: immunoSEQ multiplex PCR. The sample has about 97,000 clones, roughly 74% seen once. There are 14 residues in the CDR3. CDR1 and CDR2 from the germline V gene are SGHAT and FQNNGV. The data stem from a study of cytomegalovirus exposure and HLA in healthy donors. Study background: From HLA-typed donors, an early data release held about 85 million unique TCRs. Caucasian-associated ancestry cluster membership applied to 75% to 85% of around 400 genotyped donors. Findings and caveats of the study: According to the study, 160 or so TCR beta chains were cytomegalovirus-associated. It was shown in a later analysis that HLA-associated TCR beta chains were more clonally expanded than other, equally common chains.

The source material was PBMCs. The V call is TRBV11-2, the J call TRBJ1-6; a weak D match, TRBD1 (5 bases). This receptor was taken from a woman between 40 and 50 years old in good health and CMV-seronegative. The CDR3 DNA is TGTGCCAGCAGCTTTAGGGGAAATAATTCCCCCCTCCACTTT. Translating it yields CASSFRGNNSPLHF.